The clone carrying this T cell receptor (beta chain) was detected only once. As yet, its antigen is unknown. The data are from a study of T cells in Graves' hyperthyroidism and ophthalmopathy. About the study: Pretreatment peripheral blood was obtained at initial diagnosis. General observations from the study: In the blood, most expanded thyroid clonotypes above 0.001 appeared as well.

Regions amplified from RNA transcripts were the TCR beta CDR3 regions. Carried out on the TCR CDR3, a first-round RT-PCR used the HTBI primer set. One entry per CDR3 protein, called by TCRdb with MiXCR from the multiplex PCR reads. The sample includes approximately 690,000 distinct CDR3 sequences, less than 25% of them seen just once. V lost 1 base to trimming and J lost 7 bases, with 7 bases between them. The CDR3 extends over 13 amino acids. CDR1 and CDR2 from the germline V gene are SGHNT and YENEEA. Diagnostic decisions used clinical symptoms, serum thyroxine and TRAb, thyroid ultrasound and orbital computed tomography. The authors took PBMCs from over 8.5 ml fresh peripheral blood.

The sample comprised blood. This TCR was sampled from a man in his thirties or forties with Graves' ophthalmopathy. This chain links TRBV11-3 with TRBJ2-2; D unclear. The CDR3 reads CASSLVGIGELFF. DNA of the CDR3: TGTGCCAGCAGCTTAGTGGGGATCGGGGAGCTGTTTTTT.